The entry below gives a single TCR beta chain sequence along with its context. Its antigen is unidentified. The CDR3 covers 15 residues. CDR1 is LNHDA, CDR2 SQIVND, per germline (reference sequence). This entry comes from a study of monozygotic twins with inflammatory bowel disease. After re-calling the 5' RACE reads, TCRdb lists one entry per CDR3 protein, DNA absent. This table lists some 150,000 distinct CDR3 sequences. Study results and limitations: Other individuals had fewer clonotypes in common with IBD patients than with healthy twins, especially with disease activity. Variability may have been added to patient repertoires by differing immunosuppressive treatments.

The J gene is TRBJ1-5, the V gene TRBV19; TCRdb's assignment of TRBD1 cannot be checked, as there is no DNA. Sequencing was performed on blood. This clonotype was obtained from a human donor with ulcerative colitis or Crohn's disease, or a healthy co-twin of an affected twin (not recorded which). This chain's CDR3 is CASSITGQGDWPQHF.